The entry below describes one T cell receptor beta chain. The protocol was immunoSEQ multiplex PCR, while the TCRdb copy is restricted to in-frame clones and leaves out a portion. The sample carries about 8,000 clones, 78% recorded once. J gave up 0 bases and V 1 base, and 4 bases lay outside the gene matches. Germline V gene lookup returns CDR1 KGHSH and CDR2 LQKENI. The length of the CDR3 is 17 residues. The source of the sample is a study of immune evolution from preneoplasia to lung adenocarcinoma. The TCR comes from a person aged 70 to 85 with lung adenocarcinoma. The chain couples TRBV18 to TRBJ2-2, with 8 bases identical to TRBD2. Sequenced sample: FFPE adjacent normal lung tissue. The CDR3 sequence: CASSPRMRGANTGELFF. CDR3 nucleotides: TGTGCCAGCTCACCACGAATGCGGGGGGCGAACACCGGGGAGCTGTTTTTT.